Sequencing of this TCR beta chain was carried out in a study of T-cell memory formation after mild COVID-19. This clonotype was counted ten times or more. What it binds is not known. A 5'RACE reaction primed in the constant segment made cDNA libraries of TCR alpha and TCR beta, and these carried sample barcodes and UMIs. MiXCR, applied by TCRdb to the 5' RACE reads, yields one record per CDR3 protein. This sample yields roughly 13,000 distinct CDR3 sequences, of which around 20% are seen a single time; 49% belongs to the top ten. Points from the study as a whole: Later expanders leaned CD4+, whereas clones that contracted between day 15 and 85 were balanced CD4/CD8. The finding that pre-infection memory included some responding clones suggested that cross-reactive memory joined.

CDR3 length: 14 amino acids. The V gene lost 0 bases and the J gene lost 5 bases, with 10 bases spanning the gap. Germline V gene data show CDR1 as MNHEY and CDR2 as SVGAGI. The specimen sequenced was PBMCs or a T cell subset sorted from them (not recorded which). This chain links TRBV6-5 with TRBJ1-1, with D perhaps matching TRBD1 (5 bases). This sequence originates from an adult woman who had mild COVID-19 (a few samples of this study predate the infection). Cell type and time point are not known. The CDR3 loop reads CASSYSTGGTEAFF. The CDR3 DNA follows: TGTGCCAGCAGTTACTCGACGGGGGGGACTGAAGCTTTCTTT.